These T cell receptor beta chains were read from a single sample in a study of CXCR3-negative and CXCR3-positive naive CD8 T cells. After re-calling the 5' RACE reads, TCRdb lists one entry per CDR3 protein, DNA absent. This sample contains around 110,000 distinct CDR3 sequences. Sequencing input: naive CXCR3+ CD8+ T cells from blood. All receptors come from a human donor in good health. Some clones in this sample may be carry-over from other donors' samples. Each CDR3 is given with its conserved first and last residue.

v_gene	j_gene	CDR3aa
TRBV2	TRBJ2-1	CASSPLMSSYNEQFF
TRBV29-1	TRBJ2-7	CSVTPPGSISYEQYF
TRBV5-1	TRBJ2-5	CASRGLAGETQYF
TRBV7-3	TRBJ1-1	CASSLGGGGTEAFF
TRBV29-1	TRBJ2-2	CSATGVNTVELFF
TRBV12-3/TRBV12-4	TRBJ2-7	CASSLGRAGEQYF
TRBV7-3	TRBJ2-2	CASSPTGSPSTGELFF
TRBV5-5	TRBJ2-7	CASSPQDPDPYEQYF
TRBV24-1	TRBJ2-3	CATSDFGGTSTDTQYF
TRBV28	TRBJ2-7	CASSSGGNGYEQYF
TRBV21-1	TRBJ1-4	CASTTPSGTTNEKLFF
TRBV10-3	TRBJ2-1	CAANPLAGGLEQFF
TRBV29-1	TRBJ1-3	CSVEVLGLSGNTIYF
TRBV27	TRBJ1-1	CASSLSGGGGTEAFF
TRBV30	TRBJ1-2	CAWNPLTGNYGYTF
TRBV5-1	TRBJ2-3	CASSLAGEVGDTQYF
TRBV6-7	TRBJ2-2	CASSYSSKGSGSFTGELFF
TRBV6-6	TRBJ1-1	CASSYAGTGNTEAFF
TRBV29-1	TRBJ2-7	CSVAYSLDSSSYEQYF
TRBV7-9	TRBJ1-6	CASTYWDSPLHF
TRBV18	TRBJ2-5	CASSPPTQETQYF
TRBV29-1	TRBJ2-7	CSVVGQGNEQYF
TRBV28	TRBJ2-7	CASSQPYEQYF
TRBV5-1	TRBJ2-1	CASSWKRALSYNEQFF
TRBV9	TRBJ1-1	CASSVVEGVVEAFF
TRBV20-1	TRBJ1-1	CSASYRTLNTEAFF
TRBV29-1	TRBJ1-1	CSVQSRDREEAFF
TRBV4-2	TRBJ1-1	CASSETGRWPEAFF
TRBV7-2	TRBJ2-5	CASSLLDGRETQYF
TRBV5-1	TRBJ2-7	CASSHAGLAGPSSYEQYF
TRBV5-4	TRBJ2-7	CASSSVPGDEEQYF
TRBV28	TRBJ2-3	CASSSIFNSNDFRNTDAQYF
TRBV29-1	TRBJ1-2	CSVEIPGNYGYTF
TRBV20-1	TRBJ2-7	CSARDLEGPTYEQYF
TRBV9	TRBJ1-4	CASSLGFEGKLFF
TRBV19	TRBJ2-1	CASSIRPLNEQFF
TRBV12-2	TRBJ2-7	CASRLYVVAGSNYEQYF
TRBV27	TRBJ2-2	CASSLRLNTGELFF
TRBV7-2	TRBJ2-7	CASSLTPYEQYF
TRBV5-4	TRBJ1-2	CASSSDRVDGYTF
TRBV7-9	TRBJ2-7	CASSNTGTGYEQYF
TRBV7-2	TRBJ1-2	CASSLEQGGWATF
TRBV28	TRBJ2-2	CASSLSPYTGELFF
TRBV28	TRBJ2-2	CASSLLYGTGELFF
TRBV2	TRBJ2-7	CASTHQTGFWYEQYF
TRBV6-5	TRBJ1-1	CASSYPGGLNTEAFF
TRBV20-1	TRBJ2-1	CSARDSQVQFF
TRBV23-1	TRBJ2-7	CASSQSSWLYEQYF
TRBV5-1	TRBJ2-7	CASSLGELTYEQYF
TRBV28	TRBJ2-7	CASSFGIGRVISYEQYF
TRBV12-3/TRBV12-4	TRBJ2-7	CASSFRDEQYF
TRBV12-3/TRBV12-4	TRBJ2-5	CASSFINQETQYF
TRBV7-9	TRBJ1-2	CASSLARGDRGQYYGYTF
TRBV7-9	TRBJ2-5	CASSSREGQETQYF
TRBV30	TRBJ2-7	CAWSVLRGVEQYF
TRBV7-9	TRBJ2-1	CASSLEASEQFF
TRBV29-1	TRBJ2-1	CSVESYNEQFF